The rows below give T cell receptor beta chains drawn from one sample of a study of cytomegalovirus exposure and HLA in healthy donors. Sequenced by immunoSEQ multiplex PCR; TCRdb stores in-frame clones only, minus some. This repertoire shows some 180,000 clones, 86% found once; its top ten account for 7.2%. Material: PBMCs. These receptors all come from a man aged 25 to 40 in good health and CMV-seropositive. Both conserved end residues are part of each CDR3. D genes are given only for firm matches. Not all rows give a size; the values are once, few, many and, for expanded clones, a class.

D gene,V gene,J gene,clone size,CDR3 DNA,CDR3 protein
TRBD2,TRBV29-1,TRBJ2-1,NA,TGCAGCCACAGCGGGAGGGTCTACAATGAGCAGTTCTTC,CSHSGRVYNEQFF
NA,TRBV10-3,TRBJ1-6,NA,TGTGCCTCCAGAGGGCGGACAGATAATTCACCCCTCCACTTT,CASRGRTDNSPLHF
TRBD2,TRBV5-1,TRBJ2-7,NA,TGCGCCAGCAGTTTACCCGGGGCTAGCGGGGGGGCCTACGAGCAGTACTTC,CASSLPGASGGAYEQYF
NA,TRBV6-6,TRBJ2-7,NA,TGTGCCAGCAGTTACGCCTCAGCGTACGAGCAGTACTTC,CASSYASAYEQYF
NA,TRBV5-1,TRBJ2-7,NA,TGCGCCAGCAGCTTGGTCCCGGGGAAGGACGAGCAGTACTTC,CASSLVPGKDEQYF
TRBD1,TRBV15,TRBJ1-1,NA,TGTGCCACCAGCAGAGAGACAGGGCCCACTGAAGCTTTCTTT,CATSRETGPTEAFF
NA,TRBV7-2,TRBJ1-1,NA,TGTGCCAGCAGCCCAGACCCGTCTGAAGCTTTCTTT,CASSPDPSEAFF
NA,TRBV6-1,TRBJ2-7,once,TGTGCCAGCAACTCCGGGACACCCTACGAGCAGTACTTC,CASNSGTPYEQYF
TRBD1,TRBV18,TRBJ2-3,NA,TGTGCCAGCTCATCCGGACAGGGGGGTACAGATACGCAGTATTTT,CASSSGQGGTDTQYF
TRBD2,TRBV15,TRBJ2-1,few,TGTGCCTCACGAAGCGGGAGTTTCGGTGAGCAGTTCTTC,CASRSGSFGEQFF
NA,TRBV6-5,TRBJ2-3,NA,TGTGCCAGCAGACCCTCAGGGCTTAGGACAGATACGCAGTATTTT,CASRPSGLRTDTQYF
TRBD1,TRBV5-4,TRBJ2-7,NA,TGTGCCAGCAGCTCGACAGGGGGAACCTACGAGCAGTACTTC,CASSSTGGTYEQYF
NA,TRBV6-5,TRBJ2-1,NA,TGTGCCAGCAGTTACTCGGACACCTATCGAGGCGATGAGCAGTTCTTC,CASSYSDTYRGDEQFF
NA,TRBV5-8,TRBJ1-2,NA,TGTGCCAGCAGTCCGGGGACGAGGAGAGACTATGGCTACACCTTC,CASSPGTRRDYGYTF
NA,TRBV7-8,TRBJ1-1,NA,TGTGCCAGCAGCTTGACAGGTGAAGCTTTCTTT,CASSLTGEAFF
NA,TRBV28,TRBJ1-1,few,TGTGCCAGCAGTCCTCGTAGGGCAGCCACTGAAGCTTTCTTT,CASSPRRAATEAFF
NA,TRBV21-1,TRBJ1-5,NA,TGTGCCAGCAGCCCCCCCTTGGACAGTAAGTGGGTAGTTCAGCCCCAGCATTTT,CASSPPLDSKWVVQPQHF
NA,TRBV30,TRBJ1-5,NA,TGTGCCTGGAGTGGACAGGTTGGAAGGCAGCCCCAGCATTTT,CAWSGQVGRQPQHF
NA,TRBV9,TRBJ2-3,once,TGTGCCAGCAGCGCAGGAGGGAGCACAGATACGCAGTATTTT,CASSAGGSTDTQYF
NA,TRBV19,TRBJ1-4,NA,TGTGCCAGTAAAACTGACCGATATGAAAAACTGTTTTTT,CASKTDRYEKLFF
NA,TRBV18,TRBJ2-7,NA,TGTGCCAGCTCCCGCCGGGACTTTGGTTACGAGCAGTACTTC,CASSRRDFGYEQYF
TRBD2,TRBV29-1,TRBJ2-6,NA,TGCAGCGTTGGGGAGGGCCGGGGGGCCAACGTCCTGACTTTC,CSVGEGRGANVLTF
NA,TRBV9,TRBJ1-4,NA,TGTGCCAGCAGCGTAAGCCCAGGGGCGGGTCGTGAAAAACTGTTTTTT,CASSVSPGAGREKLFF
NA,TRBV9,TRBJ1-1,NA,TGTGCCAGCAGCCCCGACGGCACCAACACTGAAGCTTTCTTT,CASSPDGTNTEAFF
NA,TRBV10-3,TRBJ1-2,few,TGTGCCAGCGAGCCCCGTACCTCCTATGGCTACACCTTC,CASEPRTSYGYTF
TRBD1,TRBV25-1,TRBJ2-1,NA,TGTGCCAGCGGGACAGGGGGCTATGAGCAGTTCTTC,CASGTGGYEQFF
NA,TRBV7-2,TRBJ2-3,NA,TGTGCCAGCAGCTCCGACTACCTGCGCACAGATACGCAGTATTTT,CASSSDYLRTDTQYF
TRBD2,TRBV9,TRBJ2-2,NA,TGTGCCAGCAGCGCGGGGGGAGGCCACACCGGGGAGCTGTTTTTT,CASSAGGGHTGELFF
NA,TRBV2,TRBJ2-5,NA,TGTGCCAGCAGTGAAGTTCCCGTCCGCCGGGAGACCCAGTACTTC,CASSEVPVRRETQYF
TRBD1,TRBV19,TRBJ1-5,NA,TGTGCCAGTAGTACCGACAGGGGGCGCAATCAGCCCCAGCATTTT,CASSTDRGRNQPQHF
NA,TRBV7-2,TRBJ2-7,NA,TGTGCCAGCAGAGTTGGGACTGCCTCCTACGAGCAGTACTTC,CASRVGTASYEQYF
NA,TRBV6-5,TRBJ1-5,few,TGTGCCAGCAGCCCCGGGACCGAGGATCAGCCCCAGCATTTT,CASSPGTEDQPQHF
TRBD1,TRBV2,TRBJ1-1,NA,TGTGCCTCTCTGGGGCACAGGGGGATTGGTGGCACTGAAGCTTTCTTT,CASLGHRGIGGTEAFF
NA,TRBV7-2,TRBJ2-3,few,TGTGCCAGCAGCTTAACGGGAGATACGCAGTATTTT,CASSLTGDTQYF
NA,TRBV7-2,TRBJ1-2,NA,TGTGCCAGCAGCCTAGAAGGGTATGGCTACACCTTC,CASSLEGYGYTF
TRBD2,TRBV7-3,TRBJ2-1,NA,TGTGCCAGCAGCGGAACGGGACTAGCGGGAGGGCGTGAGCAGTTCTTC,CASSGTGLAGGREQFF
TRBD2,TRBV7-6,TRBJ2-7,NA,TGTGCCAGCAGCTCGGGACTAGCGGGAGGAGCCTACGAGCAGTACTTC,CASSSGLAGGAYEQYF
NA,TRBV29-1,TRBJ1-2,NA,TGCAGCGTTGAACAGGGAGGTGGCTACACCTTC,CSVEQGGGYTF
NA,TRBV18,TRBJ1-2,NA,TGTGCCAGCTCACCTAACCAGGGTGACTATGGCTACACCTTC,CASSPNQGDYGYTF
NA,TRBV4-1,TRBJ2-1,NA,TGCGCCAGCAGCCAAGTCCCCGGACGGGAATACAATGAGCAGTTCTTC,CASSQVPGREYNEQFF
NA,TRBV2,TRBJ2-5,few,TGTGCCAGCAGCGAAGAGACCCAGTACTTC,CASSEETQYF
TRBD2,TRBV5-1,TRBJ2-2,NA,TGCGCCAGCAGCGGACTAGCGGTGGACACCGGGGAGCTGTTTTTT,CASSGLAVDTGELFF
NA,TRBV29-1,TRBJ1-2,NA,TGCAGCGTTGAAGGGCTCCGAGACAACCACCGACCTAACTATGGCTACACCTTC,CSVEGLRDNHRPNYGYTF
NA,TRBV6-1,TRBJ1-5,NA,TGTGCCAGCAGTGAACAAGCCAGGATCGTTTTTAATCAGCCCCAGCATTTT,CASSEQARIVFNQPQHF